In its sample, the clone carrying this T cell receptor beta chain was seen many times. What it recognizes is unknown. The data were taken from a study of CD8 T cells in ankylosing spondylitis. Broader study findings: Peripheral blood samples showed relatively rare disease-linked clones, and these clones were CD8+. A motif in TCR beta, a set of eight or nine highly homologous variants, appeared characteristic of ankylosing spondylitis blood.

The TCR beta libraries were generated through quantitative 5'-RACE incorporating molecular barcodes. TCRdb reprocessed the 5' RACE reads with MiXCR, giving one entry per CDR3 protein. Counted here are around 340,000 distinct CDR3 sequences, around 15% occurring once; the ten biggest clones make up about 1%. The V end lost 6 bases, the J end lost 10 bases, and 16 bases lay between the germline ends. This CDR3 is built from 13 residues. This clonotype was sampled from a male donor with ankylosing spondylitis or in good health (not recorded which). The chain uses TRBV12-3 or TRBV12-4 and TRBJ1-5; TRBD1 might be the D (5 bases). Sequencing was carried out using blood, either unsorted or a sorted T cell fraction (not recorded which). The CDR3: CASSPRDRKPQHF. The CDR3 nucleotides read TGTGCCAGCAGCCCCAGGGATCGGAAACCCCAGCATTTT.